This T cell receptor beta chain was identified during a study of human T cells and chemical hapten exposure. Looking at the study overall: The use of 2% DPC on approximately 2 cm by approximately 2 cm of upper inner arm skin constituted sensitization. Slight differences in pooled library volume were the main source of varying TCR yields across samples. Study conclusions and caveats: The number of TCRs above 1 in 1000 frequency did not change after DPC sensitization. Relative to controls, expanded TCRs formed significantly more large CDR3 similarity clusters.

The table lists this clonotype with a few counts. Its cognate antigen is unknown. Stated time point: patch test 1, 2 weeks after DPC sensitization. Described treatment: therapeutic diphenylcyclopropenone sensitization with weekly scalp DPC. TCRdb processed the RACE reads anew with MiXCR; each CDR3 protein has one entry. Of 150,000 to 200,000 distinct CDR3 sequences in the sample, approximately 20% were seen once. The sequences come from whole blood, collected in connection with sensitization to the hapten diphenylcyclopropenone (DPC). This receptor was taken from a woman aged 45 to 65 with alopecia areata. Some clones in this sample may be carry-over from other donors' samples.

The CDR3 loop is CSAVTGTAFF. The CDR3 DNA follows: TGCAGCGCAGTGACAGGGACAGCTTTCTTT. V and J are TRBV29-1 and TRBJ1-1, with 7 bases identical to TRBD1. This CDR3 has 10 residues. The germline gives CDR1 SQVTM, CDR2 ANQGSEA. J lost 10 bases, V lost 7 bases, and 6 bases had no gene match.